The entry that follows covers one T cell receptor (beta chain) sequence. The antigen remains undetermined. This record comes from a study of T cell responses to AZD1222 COVID-19 vaccine. Study-wide points: It should be noted that donors were predominantly white British and more often female, and clonal diversity was possibly underestimated. Across the whole spike, CD4 TCRs peaked at regions 160-218 and 743-854. Reportedly, nearly half the spike-specific TCRs target unmutated variant regions.

The CDR3 consists of 13 residues. Trimming shortened V by 5 bases and J by 0 bases, and 8 bases separated the two germline ends. Per germline, CDR1 SQVTM and CDR2 ANQGSEA. Assay used: immunoSEQ multiplex PCR; TCRdb lists only in-frame clones, some missing. The sample shows fewer than 150,000 clones, approximately 90% of them seen only once. The sample in question was peripheral blood, obtained 28 days after the second AZD1222 dose. The chain combines TRBV29-1 with TRBJ2-1, with unresolved D. The receptor comes from an adult who received the AZD1222 COVID-19 vaccine. The CDR3 sequence is CSVLAGSYNEQFF. CDR3 sequence (DNA): TGCAGCGTTTTAGCAGGCTCCTACAATGAGCAGTTCTTC.